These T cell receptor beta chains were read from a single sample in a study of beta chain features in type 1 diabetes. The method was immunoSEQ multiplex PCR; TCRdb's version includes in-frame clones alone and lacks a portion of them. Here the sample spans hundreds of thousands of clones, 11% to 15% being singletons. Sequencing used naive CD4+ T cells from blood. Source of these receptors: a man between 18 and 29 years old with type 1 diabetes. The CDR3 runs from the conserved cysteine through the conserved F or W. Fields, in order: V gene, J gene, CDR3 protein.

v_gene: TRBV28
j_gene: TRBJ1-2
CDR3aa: CASSLGLYGYTF

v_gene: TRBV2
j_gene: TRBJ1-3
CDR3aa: CASSEENTIYF

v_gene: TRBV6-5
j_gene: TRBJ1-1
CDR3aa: CASSWGEFTEVFF

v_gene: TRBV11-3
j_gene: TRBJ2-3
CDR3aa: CASSLGLAGGLHTDTQYF

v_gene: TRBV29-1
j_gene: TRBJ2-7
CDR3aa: CSVATSITGQYF

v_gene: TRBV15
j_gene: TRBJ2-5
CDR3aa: CATSWTSQETQYF

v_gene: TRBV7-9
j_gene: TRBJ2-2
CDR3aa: CASSFQPGGYTGELFF

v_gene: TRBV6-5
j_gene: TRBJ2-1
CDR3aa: CASSQDRANEQFF

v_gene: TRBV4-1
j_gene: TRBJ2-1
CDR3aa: CASSPRGTSGGDNEQFF

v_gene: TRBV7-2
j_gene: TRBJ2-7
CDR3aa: CASSPRWGSYEQYF

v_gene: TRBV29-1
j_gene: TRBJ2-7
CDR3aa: CSVGTLDEQYF

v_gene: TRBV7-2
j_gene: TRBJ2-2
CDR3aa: CASRNPGTGGLLFF

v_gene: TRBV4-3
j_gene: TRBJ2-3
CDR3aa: CASSQERRDADTQYF

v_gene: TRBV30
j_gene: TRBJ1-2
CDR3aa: CAWSAPGDGGYTF

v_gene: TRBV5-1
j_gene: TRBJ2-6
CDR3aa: CASSWGNPSGANVLTF

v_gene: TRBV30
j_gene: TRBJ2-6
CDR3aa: CAWSSINVLTF

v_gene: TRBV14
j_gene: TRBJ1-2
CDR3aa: CASSPRRVDRADGYTF

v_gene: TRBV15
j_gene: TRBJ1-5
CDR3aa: CATSRVNQPQHF

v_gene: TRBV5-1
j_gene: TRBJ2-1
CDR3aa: CASSLGGTDEQFF

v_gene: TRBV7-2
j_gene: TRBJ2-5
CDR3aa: CASSLVGRLVETQYF

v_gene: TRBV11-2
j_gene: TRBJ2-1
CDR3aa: CASSLVSGIYNEQFF

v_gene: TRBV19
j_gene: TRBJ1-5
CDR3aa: CASSIASNQPQHF

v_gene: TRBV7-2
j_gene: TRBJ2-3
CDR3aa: CASSSGSSTDTQYF

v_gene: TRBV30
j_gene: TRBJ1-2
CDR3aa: CAWWAGDRVYTF

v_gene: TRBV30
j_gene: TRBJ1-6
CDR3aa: CAWSVQGSSPLHF

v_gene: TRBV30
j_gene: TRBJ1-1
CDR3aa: CAWGGQNTEAFF

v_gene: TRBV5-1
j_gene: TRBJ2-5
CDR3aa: CASSGMGQYIRETQYF

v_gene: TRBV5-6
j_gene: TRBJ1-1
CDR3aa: CASSLRPNTEAFF

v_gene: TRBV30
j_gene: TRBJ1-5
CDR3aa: CAWSVSGGQPQHF

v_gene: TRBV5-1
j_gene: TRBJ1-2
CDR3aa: CASSLMGQGSSYTF

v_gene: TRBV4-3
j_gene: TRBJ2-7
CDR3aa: CASSHTAGTPAYEQYF

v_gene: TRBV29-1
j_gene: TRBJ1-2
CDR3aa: CSVEPLSGLRYGYTF

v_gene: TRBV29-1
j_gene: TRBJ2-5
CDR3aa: CSGTGVEETQYF

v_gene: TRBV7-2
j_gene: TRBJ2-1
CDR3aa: CASSFHDEQFF

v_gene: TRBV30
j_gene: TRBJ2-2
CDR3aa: CAWTRGETTGELFF

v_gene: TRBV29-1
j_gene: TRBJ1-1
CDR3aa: CSVDWTGKMNTEAFF